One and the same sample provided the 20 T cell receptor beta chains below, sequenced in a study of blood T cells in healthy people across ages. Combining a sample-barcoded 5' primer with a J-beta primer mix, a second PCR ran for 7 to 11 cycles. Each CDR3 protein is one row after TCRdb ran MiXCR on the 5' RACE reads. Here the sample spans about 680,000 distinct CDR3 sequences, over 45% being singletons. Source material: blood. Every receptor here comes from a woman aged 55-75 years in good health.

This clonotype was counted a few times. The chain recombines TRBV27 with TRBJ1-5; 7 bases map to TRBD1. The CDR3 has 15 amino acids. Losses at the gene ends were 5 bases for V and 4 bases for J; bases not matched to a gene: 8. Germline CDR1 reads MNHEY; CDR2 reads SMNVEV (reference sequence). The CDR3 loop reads CASSPRDSLNQPQHF. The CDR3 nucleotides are TGTGCCAGCAGTCCAAGGGACAGCCTTAATCAGCCCCAGCATTTT.

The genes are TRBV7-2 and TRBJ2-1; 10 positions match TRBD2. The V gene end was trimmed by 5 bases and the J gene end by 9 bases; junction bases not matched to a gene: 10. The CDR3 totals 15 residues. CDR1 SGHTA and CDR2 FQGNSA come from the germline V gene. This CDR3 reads CASSRGLTSGREQFF. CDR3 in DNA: TGTGCCAGCAGCCGTGGTTTGACTAGCGGGCGTGAGCAGTTCTTC.

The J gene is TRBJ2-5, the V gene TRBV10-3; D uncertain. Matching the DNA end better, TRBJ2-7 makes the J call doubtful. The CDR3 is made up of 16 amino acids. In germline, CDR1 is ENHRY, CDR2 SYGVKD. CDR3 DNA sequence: TGTGCCATCAGTACCCATTTAGGGCCGACGGTATACGAGCAGTACTTC. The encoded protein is CAISTHLGPTVYEQYF.

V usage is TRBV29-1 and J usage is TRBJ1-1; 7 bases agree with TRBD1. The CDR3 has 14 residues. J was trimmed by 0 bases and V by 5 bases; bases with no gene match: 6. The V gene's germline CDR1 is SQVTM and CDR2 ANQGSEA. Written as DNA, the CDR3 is TGCAGCGTTATCGAGGACAGGATGAACACTGAAGCTTTCTTT. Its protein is CSVIEDRMNTEAFF.

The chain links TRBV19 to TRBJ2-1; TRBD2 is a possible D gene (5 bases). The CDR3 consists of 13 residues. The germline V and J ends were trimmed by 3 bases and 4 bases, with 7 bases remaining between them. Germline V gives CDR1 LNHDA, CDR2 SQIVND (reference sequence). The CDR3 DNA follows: TGTGCCAGTAGTATCGGGGTTTACAATGAGCAGTTCTTC. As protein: CASSIGVYNEQFF.

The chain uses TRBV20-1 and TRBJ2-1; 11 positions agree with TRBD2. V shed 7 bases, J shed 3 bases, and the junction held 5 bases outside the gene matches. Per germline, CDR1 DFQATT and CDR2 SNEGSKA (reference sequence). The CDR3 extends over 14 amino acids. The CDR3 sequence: CSGSGTSGYNEQFF. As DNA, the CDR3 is TGCAGTGGTTCCGGGACTAGCGGCTACAATGAGCAGTTCTTC.

The CDR3 reads CASSPSDRDGYTF. DNA of the CDR3: TGTGCCAGCAGTCCGTCGGACAGGGATGGCTACACCTTC. The rearrangement uses TRBV28 and TRBJ1-2; TRBD1 agrees at 8 bases. CDR3 size: 13 residues. Per the germline V gene, CDR1 is MDHEN and CDR2 is SYDVKM. The ends lost 5 bases at V and 6 bases at J; junction bases unmatched: 5.

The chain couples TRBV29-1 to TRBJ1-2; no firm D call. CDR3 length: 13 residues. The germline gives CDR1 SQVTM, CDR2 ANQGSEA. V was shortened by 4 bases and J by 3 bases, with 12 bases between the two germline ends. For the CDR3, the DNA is TGCAGCGTTGGGCCCCCACAGCACTATGGCTACACCTTC. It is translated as CSVGPPQHYGYTF.

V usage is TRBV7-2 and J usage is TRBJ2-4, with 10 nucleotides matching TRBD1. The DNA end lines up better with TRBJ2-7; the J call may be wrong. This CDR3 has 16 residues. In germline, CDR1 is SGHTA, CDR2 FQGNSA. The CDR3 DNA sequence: TGTGCCAGCAGCTCCCGACCGGGACAGGGGCTATACGAGCAGTACTTC. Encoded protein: CASSSRPGQGLYEQYF.

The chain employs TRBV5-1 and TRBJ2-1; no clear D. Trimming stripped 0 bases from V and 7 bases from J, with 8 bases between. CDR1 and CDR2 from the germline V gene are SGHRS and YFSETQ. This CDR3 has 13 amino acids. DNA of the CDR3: TGCGCCAGCAGCTTGGATCTAGAGAATGAGCAGTTCTTC. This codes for CASSLDLENEQFF.

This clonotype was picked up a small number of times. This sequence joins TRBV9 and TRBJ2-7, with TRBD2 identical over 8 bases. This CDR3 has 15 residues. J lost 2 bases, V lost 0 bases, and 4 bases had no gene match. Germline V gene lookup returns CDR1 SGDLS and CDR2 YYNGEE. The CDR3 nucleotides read TGTGCCAGCAGCGTAGTAGACGGGGGGGCCTACGAGCAGTACTTC. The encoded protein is CASSVVDGGAYEQYF.

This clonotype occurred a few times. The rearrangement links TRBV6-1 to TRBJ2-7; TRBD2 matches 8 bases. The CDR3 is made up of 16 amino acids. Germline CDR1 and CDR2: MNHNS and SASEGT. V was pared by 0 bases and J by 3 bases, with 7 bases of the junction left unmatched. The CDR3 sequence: CASSEASARGGYEQYF. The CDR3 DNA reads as TGTGCCAGCAGTGAAGCTAGCGCCCGGGGGGGCTACGAGCAGTACTTC.

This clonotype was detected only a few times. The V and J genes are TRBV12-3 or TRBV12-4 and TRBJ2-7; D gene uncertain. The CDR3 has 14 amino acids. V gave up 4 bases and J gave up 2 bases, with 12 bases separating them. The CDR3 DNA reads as TGTGCCAGCAGTTATTCGGCCTCGACCTACGAGCAGTACTTC. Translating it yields CASSYSASTYEQYF.

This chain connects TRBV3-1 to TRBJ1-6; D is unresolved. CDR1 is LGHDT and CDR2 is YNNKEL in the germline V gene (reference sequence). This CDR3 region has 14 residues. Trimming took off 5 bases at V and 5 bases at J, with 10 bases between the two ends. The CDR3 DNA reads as TGTGCCAGCAGCATCCGGGCCCATAATTCACCCCTCCACTTT. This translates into CASSIRAHNSPLHF.

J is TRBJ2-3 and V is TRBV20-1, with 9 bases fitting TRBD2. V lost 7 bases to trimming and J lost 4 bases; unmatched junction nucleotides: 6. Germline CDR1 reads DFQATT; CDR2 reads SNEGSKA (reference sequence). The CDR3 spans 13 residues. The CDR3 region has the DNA TGCAGTGGGAATAGCGGGAGTTCAGATACGCAGTATTTT. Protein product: CSGNSGSSDTQYF.

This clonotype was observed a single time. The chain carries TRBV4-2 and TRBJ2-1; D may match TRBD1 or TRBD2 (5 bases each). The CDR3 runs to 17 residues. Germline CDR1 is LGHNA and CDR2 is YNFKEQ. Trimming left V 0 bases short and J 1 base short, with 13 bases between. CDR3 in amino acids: CASSQDGAVNSYNEQFF. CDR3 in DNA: TGTGCCAGCAGCCAAGACGGGGCCGTGAATTCCTACAATGAGCAGTTCTTC.

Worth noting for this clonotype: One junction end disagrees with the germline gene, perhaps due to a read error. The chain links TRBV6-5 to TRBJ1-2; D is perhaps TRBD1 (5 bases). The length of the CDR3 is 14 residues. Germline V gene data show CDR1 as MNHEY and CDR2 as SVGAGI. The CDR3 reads CASSVRGKDYGYAF. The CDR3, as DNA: TGTGCCAGCTCCGTTCGGGGGAAAGACTATGGCTACGCCTTC.

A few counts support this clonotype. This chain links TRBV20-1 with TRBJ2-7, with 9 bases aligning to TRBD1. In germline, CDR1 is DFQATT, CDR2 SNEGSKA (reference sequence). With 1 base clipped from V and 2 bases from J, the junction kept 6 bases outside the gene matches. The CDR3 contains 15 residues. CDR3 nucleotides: TGCAGTGCTAGAGCACCACAGGGGGCGCCCTACGAGCAGTACTTC. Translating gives CSARAPQGAPYEQYF.

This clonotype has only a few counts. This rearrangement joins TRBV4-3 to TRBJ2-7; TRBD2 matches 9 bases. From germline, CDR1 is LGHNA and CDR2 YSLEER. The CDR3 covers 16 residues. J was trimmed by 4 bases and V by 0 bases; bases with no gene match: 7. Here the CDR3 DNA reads TGCGCCAGCAGCCAAGATAGCGGGAGAGCTATTTACGAGCAGTACTTC. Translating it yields CASSQDSGRAIYEQYF.

The CDR3 bases are TGCGCCAGCAGCCAAGGGACAGGGTACTACGAGCAGTACTTC. Protein: CASSQGTGYYEQYF. The chain joins TRBV4-3 to TRBJ2-7; the match to TRBD1 covers 8 bases. The CDR3 runs 14 residues. The germline CDR1 and CDR2 sequences are LGHNA and YSLEER. With 1 base clipped from V and 3 bases from J, the junction kept 2 bases outside the gene matches.